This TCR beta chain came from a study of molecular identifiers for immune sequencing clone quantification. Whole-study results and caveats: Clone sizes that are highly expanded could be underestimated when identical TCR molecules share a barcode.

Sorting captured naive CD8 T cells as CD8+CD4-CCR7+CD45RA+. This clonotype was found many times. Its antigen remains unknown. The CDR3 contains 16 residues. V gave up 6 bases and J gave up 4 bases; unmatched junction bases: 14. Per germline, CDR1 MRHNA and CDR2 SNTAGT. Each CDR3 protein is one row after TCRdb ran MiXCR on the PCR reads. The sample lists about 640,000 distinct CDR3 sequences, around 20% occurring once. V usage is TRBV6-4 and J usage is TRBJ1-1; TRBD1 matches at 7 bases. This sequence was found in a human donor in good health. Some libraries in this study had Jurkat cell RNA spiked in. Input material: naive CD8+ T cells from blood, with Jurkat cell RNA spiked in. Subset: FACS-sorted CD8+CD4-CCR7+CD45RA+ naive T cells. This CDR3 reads CASRPGDRVDSTEAFF. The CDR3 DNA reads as TGTGCCAGCAGGCCCGGTGACAGGGTCGATAGCACTGAAGCTTTCTTT.